The 17 T cell receptor beta chains below were found in one sample sequenced in a study of technical replicates of blood from several donors. Sequencing was performed with immunoSEQ multiplex PCR; in TCRdb, only in-frame clones are kept and a portion is missing. There are tens of thousands of clones in the sample; 90% to 95% occur only once, and less than 0.4% lies in the top ten. The sequenced sample consisted of T cells isolated from PBMCs. Source of these receptors: a human donor in good health.

V and J are TRBV25-1 and TRBJ2-7; possibly TRBD1 for D (6 bases). V was pared by 4 bases and J by 0 bases, with 16 bases between. CDR3 size: 16 residues. Germline assignment: CDR1 MGHDK and CDR2 SYGVNS. DNA of the CDR3: TGTGCCAGCAGTGCCCCGACAGGAACGAGCTCCTACGAGCAGTACTTC. It encodes CASSAPTGTSSYEQYF.

The V and J genes are TRBV27 and TRBJ2-2; 16 positions match TRBD2. This CDR3 spans 18 amino acids. Germline V CDR1 and CDR2: MNHEY, SMNVEV (reference sequence). Trimming at V came to 3 bases and at J to 5 bases, leaving 6 bases not matched to a gene. The CDR3 sequence is CASSLGTSGRARTGELFF. CDR3 sequence (DNA): TGTGCCAGCAGTTTGGGGACTAGCGGGAGGGCTAGAACCGGGGAGCTGTTTTTT.

The V gene is TRBV11-3, the J gene TRBJ1-1, with a tentative D call TRBD1 (6 bases). V lost 4 bases to trimming and J lost 6 bases, with 18 bases between them. The germline V gene has CDR1 SGHNT and CDR2 YENEEA. The CDR3 totals 15 residues. The CDR3 region has the DNA TGTGCCAGCAGCTCTCCGTTCCGGGACAAACCTGAAGCTTTCTTT. Amino acids: CASSSPFRDKPEAFF. Full variable domain (remainder filled in from reference TRBV11-3 and TRBJ1-1): EAGVVQSPRYKIIEKKQPVAFWCNPISGHNTLYWYLQNLGQGPELLIRYENEEAVDDSQLPKDRFSAERLKGVDSTLKIQPAELGDSAVYLCASSSPFRDKPEAFFGQGTRLTVV.

The J gene is TRBJ2-1, the V gene TRBV15; 7 bases match TRBD2. Germline-derived CDR1 and CDR2 are LNHNV and YYDKDF (reference sequence). After removal of 8 bases from V and 1 base from J, the junction contained 5 bases not matched to a gene. The CDR3 runs 14 residues. CDR3 in DNA: TGTGCCACCGGCGGACTAGTATCCTACAATGAGCAGTTCTTC. As protein: CATGGLVSYNEQFF.

The chain uses TRBV6-6 and TRBJ2-7; TRBD2 aligns across 7 bases. Trimming removed 0 bases from V and 6 bases from J; junction bases left unmatched: 8. Germline V gene data show CDR1 as MNHNY and CDR2 as SVGAGI (reference sequence). The CDR3 has 15 amino acids. CDR3 DNA sequence: TGTGCCAGCAGTTACTCGATGGCGGTAGCGGGCGAGCAGTACTTC. This encodes CASSYSMAVAGEQYF.

The chain combines TRBV5-5 with TRBJ2-1; D perhaps matches TRBD2 (5 bases). Per the germline V gene, CDR1 is SGHKS and CDR2 is YYEKEE (reference sequence). The CDR3 extends over 14 amino acids. The V end lost 4 bases, the J end lost 2 bases, and 10 bases lay between the germline ends. The CDR3 DNA follows: TGTGCCAGCAGCCGCGGACTTGCCTACAATGAGCAGTTCTTC. Translating gives CASSRGLAYNEQFF.

The chain uses TRBV7-3 and TRBJ2-1; D unclear. Germline lookup yields CDR1 SGHTA and CDR2 FQGTGA. Trimming pared 2 bases from V and 1 base from J, leaving 3 bases between. The CDR3 consists of 13 residues. CDR3 coding DNA: TGTGCCAGCAGCTTAGCGTCCTACAATGAGCAGTTCTTC. This gives the protein CASSLASYNEQFF. Filled out from reference TRBV7-3 and TRBJ2-1, the complete variable domain reads GAGVSQTPSNKVTEKGKYVELRCDPISGHTALYWYRQSLGQGPEFLIYFQGTGAADDSGLPNDRFFAVRPEGSVSTLKIQRTERGDSAVYLCASSLASYNEQFFGPGTRLTVL.

The chain is built from TRBV6-1 and TRBJ1-4; tentative D call: TRBD1 (5 bases). Trimming left V 2 bases short and J 6 bases short, with 10 bases between. Germline-derived CDR1 and CDR2 are MNHNS and SASEGT. The CDR3 totals 14 residues. CDR3 sequence: CASSEFREDEKLFF. The CDR3 region has the DNA TGTGCCAGCAGTGAATTCAGGGAGGATGAAAAACTGTTTTTT.

The chain combines TRBV5-4 with TRBJ1-2, with a tentative D call TRBD1 (6 bases). The CDR3 consists of 15 residues. Germline CDR1 and CDR2: SGHNT and YYREEE (reference sequence). V shed 2 bases and J shed 3 bases, with 14 bases lying between them. CDR3 nucleotide sequence: TGTGCCAGCAGCTTAGGGGCAGGGGTGCACTATGGCTACACCTTC. Residues: CASSLGAGVHYGYTF.

The genes are TRBV14 and TRBJ2-7; 9 nucleotides match TRBD1. CDR3 length: 14 amino acids. V lost 5 bases, J lost 3 bases, and 5 bases stayed unmatched. Germline CDR1 is SGHDN and CDR2 is FVKESK. CDR3 loop: CASSARDRDYEQYF. The CDR3 coding sequence is TGTGCCAGCAGCGCCCGGGACAGGGACTACGAGCAGTACTTC. Full variable domain (remainder filled in from reference TRBV14 and TRBJ2-7): EAGVTQFPSHSVIEKGQTVTLRCDPISGHDNLYWYRRVMGKEIKFLLHFVKESKQDESGMPNNRFLAERTGGTYSTLKVQPAELEDSGVYFCASSARDRDYEQYFGPGTRLTVT.

This clone was observed a single time. V gene TRBV28 combines with J gene TRBJ1-5, with 10 bases lining up with TRBD1. J lost 5 bases, V lost 0 bases, and 7 bases had no gene match. CDR1 MDHEN and CDR2 SYDVKM come from the germline V gene. The CDR3 consists of 17 residues. CDR3 DNA sequence: TGTGCCAGCAGTTTATGGAGGGGACAGGGGATGGATCAGCCCCAGCATTTT. This sequence encodes CASSLWRGQGMDQPQHF. The variable domain in full, with the rest retrieved from reference TRBV28 and TRBJ1-5, is DVKVTQSSRYLVKRTGEKVFLECVQDMDHENMFWYRQDPGLGLRLIYFSYDVKMKEKGDIPEGYSVSREKKERFSLILESASTNQTSMYLCASSLWRGQGMDQPQHFGDGTRLSIL.

The chain employs TRBV10-3 and TRBJ2-3; D is possibly TRBD1 (6 bases). The CDR3 is made up of 14 amino acids. CDR1 is ENHRY, CDR2 SYGVKD, per germline. Trimming cost V 3 bases and J 5 bases, with 12 bases left between them. The CDR3 nucleotides read TGTGCCATCAGTGAATTAGCAGGGGAAGATACGCAGTATTTT. Its protein is CAISELAGEDTQYF.

This chain joins TRBV5-1 and TRBJ2-5, with 8 bases aligning to TRBD2. The ends lost 0 bases at V and 2 bases at J; junction bases unmatched: 6. The CDR3 extends over 16 amino acids. CDR1 and CDR2 from the germline V gene are SGHRS and YFSETQ. The CDR3 nucleotides are TGCGCCAGCAGCTTGGCACCACTAGCGGTTCAAGAGACCCAGTACTTC. Translated, it gives CASSLAPLAVQETQYF.

V is TRBV6-1 and J is TRBJ2-3, with D perhaps TRBD2 (6 bases). Germline V gene sequence: CDR1 MNHNS, CDR2 SASEGT. CDR3 length equals 17 residues. V was clipped by 4 bases and J by 1 base, with 18 bases between them. CDR3 region: CASSGGAGNSRTDTQYF. The CDR3 DNA is TGTGCCAGCAGTGGAGGGGCGGGAAACTCTCGCACAGATACGCAGTATTTT.

The rearrangement uses TRBV7-8 and TRBJ1-2, with D possibly TRBD1 on 6 matching bases. The CDR3 runs to 14 residues. Germline-derived CDR1 and CDR2 are SGHVS and FQNEAQ. Trimming removed 5 bases from V and 4 bases from J, with 14 bases in between. CDR3 in amino acids: CASSQDRRSYGYTF. CDR3 bases: TGTGCCAGCAGCCAAGACAGGAGATCCTATGGCTACACCTTC.

The V and J genes are TRBV5-1 and TRBJ2-1; D gene ambiguous. This CDR3 region has 13 residues. V was cut by 0 bases and J by 9 bases, with 10 bases left in between. The germline V gene has CDR1 SGHRS and CDR2 YFSETQ. The CDR3 DNA reads TGCGCCAGCAGCTTGGCCTGGGCAGCTGAGCAGTTCTTC. Amino acid sequence: CASSLAWAAEQFF.

The chain is built from TRBV7-9 and TRBJ2-4; tentatively, D is TRBD2 (5 bases). Germline assignment: CDR1 SEHNR and CDR2 FQNEAQ (reference sequence). The ends were cut back, 0 bases at V and 8 bases at J, with 11 bases in the middle. This CDR3 region has 14 residues. The CDR3 DNA sequence: TGTGCCAGCAGCTTAGCTAGTCCGCGGGACATTCAGTACTTC. It encodes CASSLASPRDIQYF.